This paragraph reports one TCR beta chain. J lost 1 base, V lost 4 bases, and 4 bases had no gene match. This CDR3 region has 16 residues. Per the germline V gene, CDR1 is LGHNA and CDR2 is YSLEER. The data belong to a study of T-cell reconstitution after alpha-beta-depleted transplantation in children. The authors prepared the TCRbeta library with unique molecular identifiers. MiXCR, run by TCRdb on the PCR reads, gives a single entry per CDR3 protein. The data show hundreds of thousands of distinct CDR3 sequences, around 17% seen once. The sequence came from a human donor who donated a stem cell graft to a child with acute myeloid leukemia. The chain uses TRBV4-3 and TRBJ2-3, with 11 bases fitting TRBD2. Sample: PBMCs from the stem cell graft donor, taken from the stem cell graft. The CDR3 region has the DNA TGCGCCAGCAGCCCACTAGCGGGGGCAGGCACAGATACGCAGTATTTT. Residues: CASSPLAGAGTDTQYF.